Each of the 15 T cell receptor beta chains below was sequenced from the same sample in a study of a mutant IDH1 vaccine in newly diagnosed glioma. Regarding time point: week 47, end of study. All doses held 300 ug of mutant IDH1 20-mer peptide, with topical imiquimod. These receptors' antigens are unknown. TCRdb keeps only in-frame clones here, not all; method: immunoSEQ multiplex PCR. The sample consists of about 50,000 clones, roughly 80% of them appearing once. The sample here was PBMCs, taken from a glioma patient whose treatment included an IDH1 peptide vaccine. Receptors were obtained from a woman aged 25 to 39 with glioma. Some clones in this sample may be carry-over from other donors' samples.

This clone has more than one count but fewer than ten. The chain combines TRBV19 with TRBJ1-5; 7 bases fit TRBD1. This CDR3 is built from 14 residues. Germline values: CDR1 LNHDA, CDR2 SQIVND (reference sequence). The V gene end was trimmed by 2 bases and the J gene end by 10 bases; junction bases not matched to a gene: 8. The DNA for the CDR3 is TGTGCCAGTAGTATATGGCCTCAGGGGGAACCCCAGCATTTT. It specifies CASSIWPQGEPQHF.

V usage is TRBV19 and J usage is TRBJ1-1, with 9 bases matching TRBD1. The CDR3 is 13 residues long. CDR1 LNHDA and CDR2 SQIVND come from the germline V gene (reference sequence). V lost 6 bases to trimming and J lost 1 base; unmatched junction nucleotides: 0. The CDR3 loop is CASRDRGNTEAFF. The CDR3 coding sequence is TGTGCCAGTAGGGACAGGGGGAACACTGAAGCTTTCTTT.

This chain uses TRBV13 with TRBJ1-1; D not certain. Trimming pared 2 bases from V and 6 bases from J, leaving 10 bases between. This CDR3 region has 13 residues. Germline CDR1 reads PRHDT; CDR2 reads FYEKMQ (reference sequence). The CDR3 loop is CASSLLEGAEAFF. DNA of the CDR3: TGTGCCAGCAGCTTACTCGAGGGTGCTGAAGCTTTCTTT.

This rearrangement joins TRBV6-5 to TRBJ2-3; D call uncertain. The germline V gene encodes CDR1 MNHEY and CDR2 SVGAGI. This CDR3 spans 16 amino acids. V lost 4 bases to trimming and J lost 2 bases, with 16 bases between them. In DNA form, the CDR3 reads TGTGCCAGCAGTTTGAGGAGTAACTGGTTCACAGATACGCAGTATTTT. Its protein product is CASSLRSNWFTDTQYF.

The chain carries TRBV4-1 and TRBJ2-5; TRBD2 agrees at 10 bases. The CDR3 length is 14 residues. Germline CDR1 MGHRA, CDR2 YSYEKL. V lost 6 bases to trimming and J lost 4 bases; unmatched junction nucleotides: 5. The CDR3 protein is CASSPAGGGETQYF. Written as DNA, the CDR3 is TGCGCCAGCAGTCCAGCGGGAGGGGGAGAGACCCAGTACTTC.

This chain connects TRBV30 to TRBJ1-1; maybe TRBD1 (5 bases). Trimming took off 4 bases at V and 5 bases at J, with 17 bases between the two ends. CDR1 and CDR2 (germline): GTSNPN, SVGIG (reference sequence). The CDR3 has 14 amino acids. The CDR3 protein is CAWNPGAGRTEAFF. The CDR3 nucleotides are TGTGCCTGGAACCCCGGGGCAGGGAGGACTGAAGCTTTCTTT.

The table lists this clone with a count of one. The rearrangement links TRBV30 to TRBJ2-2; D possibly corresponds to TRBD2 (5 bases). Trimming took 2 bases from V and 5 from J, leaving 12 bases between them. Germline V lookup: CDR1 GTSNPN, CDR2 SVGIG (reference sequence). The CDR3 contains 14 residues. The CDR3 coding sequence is TGTGCCTGGAGTAGGACGTCGGGGACCGGGGAGCTGTTTTTT. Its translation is CAWSRTSGTGELFF.

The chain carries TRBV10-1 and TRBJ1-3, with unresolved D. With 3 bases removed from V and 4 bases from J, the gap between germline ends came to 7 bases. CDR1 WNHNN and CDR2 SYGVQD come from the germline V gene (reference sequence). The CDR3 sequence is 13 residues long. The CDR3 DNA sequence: TGCGCCAGCAGTGAAGACGCAGGAAACACCATATATTTT. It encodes CASSEDAGNTIYF.

The CDR3 here is CASSVEAGAISGNTIYF. The CDR3 coding sequence is TGTGCCAGCAGCGTAGAGGCAGGGGCCATCTCTGGAAACACCATATATTTT. The chain couples TRBV9 to TRBJ1-3, with D perhaps TRBD1 (6 bases). The CDR3 runs to 17 residues. From germline, CDR1 is SGDLS and CDR2 YYNGEE. The V gene lost 0 bases and the J gene lost 0 bases, with 13 bases spanning the gap.

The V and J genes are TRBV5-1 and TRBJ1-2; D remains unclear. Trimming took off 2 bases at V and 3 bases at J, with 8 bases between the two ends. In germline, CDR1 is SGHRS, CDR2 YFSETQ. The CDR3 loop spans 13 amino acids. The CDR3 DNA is TGCGCCAGCAGCTTACCCGACCACTATGGCTACACCTTC. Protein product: CASSLPDHYGYTF.

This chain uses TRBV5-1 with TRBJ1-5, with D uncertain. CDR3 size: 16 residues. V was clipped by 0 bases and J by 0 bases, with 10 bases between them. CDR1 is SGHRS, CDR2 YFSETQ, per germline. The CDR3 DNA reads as TGCGCCAGCAGCTTGGGCCAGGATAATAGCAATCAGCCCCAGCATTTT. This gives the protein CASSLGQDNSNQPQHF.

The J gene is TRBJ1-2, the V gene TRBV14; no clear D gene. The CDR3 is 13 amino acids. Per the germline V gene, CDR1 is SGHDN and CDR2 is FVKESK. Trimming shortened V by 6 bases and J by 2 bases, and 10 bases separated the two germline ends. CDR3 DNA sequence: TGTGCCAGCAGGAAGGACGGAAACTATGGCTACACCTTC. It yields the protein CASRKDGNYGYTF.

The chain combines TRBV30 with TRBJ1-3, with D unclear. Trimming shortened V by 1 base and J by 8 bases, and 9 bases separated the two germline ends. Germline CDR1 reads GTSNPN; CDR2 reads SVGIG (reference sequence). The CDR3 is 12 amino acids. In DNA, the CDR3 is TGTGCCTGGAGTGGGGAGGTGGACACCATATATTTT. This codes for CAWSGEVDTIYF.

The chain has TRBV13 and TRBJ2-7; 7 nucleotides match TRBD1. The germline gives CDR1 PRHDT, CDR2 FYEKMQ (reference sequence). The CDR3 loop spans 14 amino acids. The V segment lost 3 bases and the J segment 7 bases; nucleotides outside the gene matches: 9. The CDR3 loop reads CASSFRTGTREQYF. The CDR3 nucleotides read TGTGCCAGCAGCTTCCGGACAGGAACTAGGGAGCAGTACTTC. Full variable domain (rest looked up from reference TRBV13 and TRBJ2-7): AAGVIQSPRHLIKEKRETATLKCYPIPRHDTVYWYQQGPGQDPQFLISFYEKMQSDKGSIPDRFSAQQFSDYHSELNMSSLELGDSALYFCASSFRTGTREQYFGPGTRLTVT.

The CDR3 loop is CASSYSERPYNEQFF. DNA for the CDR3: TGTGCCAGCAGTTACTCAGAGCGACCCTACAATGAGCAGTTCTTC. The rearrangement joins TRBV6-5 to TRBJ2-1; D is undetermined. Trimming took 0 bases from V and 2 from J, leaving 8 bases between them. The CDR3 has 15 residues. Germline values: CDR1 MNHEY, CDR2 SVGAGI.